This T cell receptor (beta chain) was captured by sequencing in a study of T cells in Graves' hyperthyroidism and ophthalmopathy. On the study more broadly: It was at initial diagnosis, before any treatment, that peripheral blood was collected. Findings and caveats of the study: In blood, most of the thyroid clonotypes expanded above 0.001 were also present. Stable hyperthyroidism and ophthalmopathy were separated using 13 V-J signatures.

Lactation, pregnancy, other autoimmune disease or uncontrolled infection excluded patients. The germline V gene encodes CDR1 SQVTM and CDR2 ANQGSEA. This CDR3 has 12 residues. The V end was cut by 5 bases, the J end by 7 bases, with 12 bases between. The source material, RNA transcripts, was used to amplify TCR beta CDR3 regions. First-round RT-PCR of the TCR CDR3 relied on the HTBI primer set. From the multiplex PCR reads, TCRdb called clonotypes with MiXCR, one entry per CDR3 protein. Of 500,000 to 650,000 distinct CDR3 sequences in the sample, about 20% were seen once. Worth noting for this clonotype: Its specificity is unknown.

The genes are TRBV29-1 and TRBJ1-5; possibly TRBD1 for D (5 bases). The source of this sequence is a man aged 35 to 55 with Graves' ophthalmopathy. Source material: blood. The CDR3 DNA is TGCAGCGTTCAAGTGGGGGGGCAGCCCCAGCATTTT. Encoded protein: CSVQVGGQPQHF.